The T cell receptor beta chain described here comes from a study of human thymus T cells. Study-wide findings and caveats: Thymic and blood repertoires appeared to show biased V and J gene usage.

Remarks on this clone: Its antigen is unknown.

The thymus tissue came from resections taken during corrective heart surgery. The germline CDR1 and CDR2 sequences are SGHAT and FQNNGV. With 5 bases removed from V and 0 bases from J, the gap between germline ends came to 14 bases. The length of the CDR3 is 16 residues. Profiling relied on immunoSEQ multiplex PCR, and the TCRdb table lists in-frame clones only, not all of them. The sample lists about 78,000 clones, roughly 97% occurring once. The chain recombines TRBV11-2 with TRBJ2-1, with unresolved D. This receptor was taken from a boy in the first two years of life with a congenital heart defect but otherwise immunologically healthy. Sequenced material: thymus tissue. The CDR3 protein is CASSRRSRSSYNEQFF. DNA for the CDR3: TGTGCCAGCAGCCGCCGCTCACGGAGCTCCTACAATGAGCAGTTCTTC. The entire variable domain, with the rest obtained from reference TRBV11-2 and TRBJ2-1, is as follows: EAGVAQSPRYKIIEKRQSVAFWCNPISGHATLYWYQQILGQGPKLLIQFQNNGVVDDSQLPKDRFSAERLKGVDSTLKIQPAKLEDSAVYLCASSRRSRSSYNEQFFGPGTRLTVL.